This TCR beta chain was identified during a study of blood T cells in healthy people across ages. The germline CDR1 and CDR2 sequences are GTSNPN and SVGIG (reference sequence). The CDR3 has 13 amino acids. This clonotype showed up just once. Its matching antigen is unknown. One end of the junction is discordant with germline, which a read error may explain. Primers used in a second PCR of about 6 to 12 cycles were a sample-barcoded 5' primer and a J-beta primer mix. TCRdb processed the 5' RACE reads anew with MiXCR; each CDR3 protein has one entry. The sample records more than 900,000 distinct CDR3 sequences, about 28% being singletons. The study's findings and limits: Total diversity from one million sequenced T cells was likely underestimated.

The same sample was also used in a study of T cells of mothers and their children.

The rearrangement joins TRBV30 to TRBJ1-1; a possible D gene is TRBD1 (5 bases). This receptor was identified in a woman between 40 and 55 years old in good health. Sequences were obtained from blood. This CDR3 is CAWSRTSGTEVFF. The CDR3 DNA is TGTGCCTGGAGTAGGACAAGCGGCACTGAAGTTTTCTTT. Drawing the rest from reference TRBV30 and TRBJ1-1, the complete variable domain is SQTIHQWPATLVQPVGSPLSLECTVEGTSNPNLYWYRQAAGRGLQLLFYSVGIGQISSEVPQNLSASRPQDRQFILSSKKLLLSDSGFYLCAWSRTSGTEVFFGQGTRLTVV.